The clone carrying this TCR beta chain occurred many times. The antigen is undetermined. Time point: patch test 1, 2 weeks after DPC sensitization. Indicated treatment: therapeutic diphenylcyclopropenone sensitization with weekly scalp DPC. Original handling: Across samples, TCR counts had a median of about 92,000 and ranged from roughly 23,224 to 700,000. MiXCR was run by TCRdb on the RACE reads, yielding one entry per CDR3 protein. The V and J calls shown here were made by TCRdb, not taken from the authors' results. The sample holds 340,000 or so distinct CDR3 sequences, around 7% seen once. These data originate in a study of human T cells and chemical hapten exposure. As for the study in general: Diphenylcyclopropenone, dosed weekly to the scalp, was given to patients throughout the approximately 25-week study. Patch tests applied 0.01% DPC to the upper back, read at 6 days. Regarding the study as a whole: Every donor had alopecia, and their immune response may therefore differ from healthy people's.

The length of the CDR3 is 14 residues. Germline CDR1 is SGHRS and CDR2 is YFSETQ. V was shortened by 3 bases and J by 2 bases, with 10 bases between the two germline ends. This sequence was found in a woman younger than 30 with alopecia areata. Some clones in this sample may be carry-over from other donors' samples. Sequencing was performed on whole blood, taken in connection with sensitization to the hapten diphenylcyclopropenone (DPC). J is TRBJ2-3 and V is TRBV5-1; the D gene is possibly TRBD2 (5 bases). DNA of the CDR3: TGCGCCAGCAGCTACGGACTTCACACAGATACGCAGTATTTT. Translated: CASSYGLHTDTQYF. Full variable domain (outside the CDR3, taken from reference TRBV5-1 and TRBJ2-3): KAGVTQTPRYLIKTRGQQVTLSCSPISGHRSVSWYQQTPGQGLQFLFEYFSETQRNKGNFPGRFSGRQFSNSRSEMNVSTLELGDSALYLCASSYGLHTDTQYFGPGTRLTVL.